The rows below give T cell receptor beta chains drawn from one sample of a study of TIL therapy for anti-PD-1-resistant metastatic lung cancer. The table came from immunoSEQ multiplex PCR; TCRdb's copy has only in-frame clones and leaves some out. Here the sample spans more than 55,000 clones, around four fifths being singletons. Material: blood, obtained at baseline. The receptors were sampled from a person aged 25 to 79 with non-small cell lung cancer. CDR3s include the opening cysteine and the closing phenylalanine or tryptophan. A D gene is named only where the DNA matches it firmly. Clone size appears in some rows only: once, few, many, or a class for an expanded clone.

j_call v_call clone_size d_call cdr3_aa cdr3_nt
TRBJ2-3 TRBV18 - - CASSQSGDTQYF TGTGCCAGCTCACAGTCGGGAGATACGCAGTATTTT
TRBJ1-4 TRBV19 - - CASSIIQGRFEKLFF TGTGCCAGTAGTATTATACAGGGTCGGTTCGAAAAACTGTTTTTT
TRBJ2-5 TRBV4-3 - - CASSQEWGGRETQYF TGCGCCAGCAGCCAAGAATGGGGAGGTCGGGAGACCCAGTACTTC
TRBJ2-2 TRBV28 - - CASSLGGYSNTGELFF TGTGCCAGCAGTTTAGGTGGCTACTCGAACACCGGGGAGCTGTTTTTT
TRBJ1-1 TRBV7-2 - - CASSPGRLEAFF TGTGCCAGCAGCCCTGGACGGCTTGAAGCTTTCTTT
TRBJ1-2 TRBV28 - - CASSPPLGLGYGYTF TGTGCCAGCAGTCCCCCCCTGGGTCTTGGCTATGGCTACACCTTC
TRBJ1-2 TRBV7-8 - - CASSLVSETSYGYTF TGTGCCAGCAGCTTAGTTTCGGAAACAAGCTATGGCTACACCTTC
TRBJ1-5 TRBV4-1 - - CASSQEPGSGNQPQHF TGCGCCAGCAGCCAAGAGCCAGGCTCGGGCAATCAGCCCCAGCATTTT
TRBJ2-5 TRBV30 - - CAWSETATWTQYF TGTGCCTGGAGTGAAACAGCCACCTGGACCCAGTACTTC
TRBJ2-1 TRBV2 - - CASSEKGEAYEQFF TGTGCCAGCAGTGAGAAGGGAGAAGCGTATGAGCAGTTCTTC
TRBJ2-1 TRBV5-6 once TRBD2 CASSLARRLAGGEQFF TGTGCCAGCAGCTTGGCACGGCGACTAGCGGGTGGTGAGCAGTTCTTC
TRBJ1-1 TRBV30 - - CAWSVGMNTEAFF TGTGCCTGGAGTGTGGGCATGAACACTGAAGCTTTCTTT
TRBJ2-2 TRBV4-1 few TRBD1 CASSYNPQGAPNTGELFF TGCGCCAGCAGCTACAACCCGCAGGGGGCGCCGAACACCGGGGAGCTGTTTTTT
TRBJ1-4 TRBV6-2/TRBV6-3 - - CASSYPTGRGEKLFF TGTGCCAGCAGTTACCCAACGGGGCGCGGGGAAAAACTGTTTTTT
TRBJ1-5 TRBV2 - TRBD1 CASSTDRVNQPQHF TGTGCCAGCAGTACCGACAGGGTTAATCAGCCCCAGCATTTT
TRBJ2-1 TRBV5-5 - TRBD2 CASSLVLVAGGFNEQFF TGTGCCAGCAGCTTGGTGTTGGTTGCGGGAGGGTTCAATGAGCAGTTCTTC
TRBJ1-2 TRBV7-2 - - CASSFDRDYGYTF TGTGCCAGCAGCTTCGACAGAGACTATGGCTACACCTTC